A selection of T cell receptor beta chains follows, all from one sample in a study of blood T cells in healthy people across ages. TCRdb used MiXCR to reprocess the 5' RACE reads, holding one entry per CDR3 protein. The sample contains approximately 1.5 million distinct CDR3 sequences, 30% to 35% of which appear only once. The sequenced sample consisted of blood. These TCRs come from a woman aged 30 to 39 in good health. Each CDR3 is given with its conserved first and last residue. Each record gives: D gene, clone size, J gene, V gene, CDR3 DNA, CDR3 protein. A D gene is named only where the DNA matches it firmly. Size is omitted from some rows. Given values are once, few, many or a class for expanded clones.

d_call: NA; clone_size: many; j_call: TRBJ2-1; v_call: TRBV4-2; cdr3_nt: TGTGCCAGCAGGGGTCTAGCCAATGAGCAGTTCTTC; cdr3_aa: CASRGLANEQFF
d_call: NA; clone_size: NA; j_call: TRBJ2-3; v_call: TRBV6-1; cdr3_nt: TGTGCCAGCAGTGAATGGAACTTGCGGGGAGCCGGGTCGCATACGCAGTATTTT; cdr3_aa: CASSEWNLRGAGSHTQYF
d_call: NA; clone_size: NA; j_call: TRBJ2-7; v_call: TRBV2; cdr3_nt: TGTGCCAGCAGTGAAACGGGAACCAACTACGAGCAGTACTTC; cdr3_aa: CASSETGTNYEQYF
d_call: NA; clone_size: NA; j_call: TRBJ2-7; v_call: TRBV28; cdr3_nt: TGTGCCAGCAGCCCACGGGGAGAGAGCTGCTACGAGCAGTACTTC; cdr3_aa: CASSPRGESCYEQYF
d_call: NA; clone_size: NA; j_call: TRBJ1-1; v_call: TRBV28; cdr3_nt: TGTGCCAGCAGTTTAGTGTGGGGGGCTCTTGAAGCTTTCTTT; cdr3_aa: CASSLVWGALEAFF
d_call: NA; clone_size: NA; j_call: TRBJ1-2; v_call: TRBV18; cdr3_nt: TGTGCCAGCTCACCCGAGTCGGGGGCCTTAGATGGCTACACCTTC; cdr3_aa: CASSPESGALDGYTF
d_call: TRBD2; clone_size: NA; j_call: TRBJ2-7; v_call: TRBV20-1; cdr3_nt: TGCAAATGCACCACCAAGAGACTAGCGGGGGCCAGCGAGCAGTACTTC; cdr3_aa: CKCTTKRLAGASEQYF
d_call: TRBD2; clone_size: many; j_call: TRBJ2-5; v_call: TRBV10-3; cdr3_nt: TGTGCCATCAAGACTAGCGGGGGGGACCGGGAGACCCAGTACTTC; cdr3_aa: CAIKTSGGDRETQYF
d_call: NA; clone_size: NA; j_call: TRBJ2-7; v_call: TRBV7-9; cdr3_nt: TGTGCCAGCAGCTTCACGGGCTTGCGGGGGCGGTACGAGCAGTACTTC; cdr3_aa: CASSFTGLRGRYEQYF
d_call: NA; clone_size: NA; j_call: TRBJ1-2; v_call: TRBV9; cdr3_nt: TGTGCCAGCAGCGTAGGGGCAGGCGTCCTCTATGGCTACACCTTC; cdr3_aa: CASSVGAGVLYGYTF
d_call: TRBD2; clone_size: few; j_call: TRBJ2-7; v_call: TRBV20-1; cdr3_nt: TGCAGTGCTAGAGATAAGAGGCGCGGGGGTACGAAGCAGTACTTC; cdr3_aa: CSARDKRRGGTKQYF
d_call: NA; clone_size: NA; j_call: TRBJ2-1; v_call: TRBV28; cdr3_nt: TGTGCCAGCAGTTTGAAGATATGGGGGGGCACCGGGGATGAGCAGTTCTTC; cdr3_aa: CASSLKIWGGTGDEQFF
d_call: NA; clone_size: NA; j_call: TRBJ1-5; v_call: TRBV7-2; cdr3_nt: TGTACCAGCAGCTTAGGACGGGCGAGCAATCAGCCCCAGCATTTT; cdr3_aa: CTSSLGRASNQPQHF
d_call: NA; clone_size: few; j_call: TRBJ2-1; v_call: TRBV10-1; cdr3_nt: NA; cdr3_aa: CASSEGFGSGYNEQFF
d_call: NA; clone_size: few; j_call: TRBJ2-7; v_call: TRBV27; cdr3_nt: TGTGCCAGCAGTTTAACCGTAGCGAGATCCTACGAGCAGTACTTC; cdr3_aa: CASSLTVARSYEQYF
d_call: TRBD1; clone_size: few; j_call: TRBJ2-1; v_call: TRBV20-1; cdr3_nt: TGCAGTGCTCAAAGCGGGCGGGACAGGGTTGCGAATGAGCAGTTCTTC; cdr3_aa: CSAQSGRDRVANEQFF
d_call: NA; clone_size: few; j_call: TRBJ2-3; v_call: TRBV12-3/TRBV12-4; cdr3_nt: TGTGCCAGCAGTGAGCGACATGGGTTAGATACGCAGTATTTT; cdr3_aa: CASSERHGLDTQYF
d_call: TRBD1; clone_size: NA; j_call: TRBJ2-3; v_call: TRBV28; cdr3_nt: TGTGCCAGCAGTCCCCGGGACAGGGGAAGTTGGGCAGATACGCAGTATTTT; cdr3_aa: CASSPRDRGSWADTQYF
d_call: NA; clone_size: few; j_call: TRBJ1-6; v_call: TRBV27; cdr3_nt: TGTGCCAGCAGGATAGACCTCCGGGATAATTCACCCCTCCACTTT; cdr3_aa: CASRIDLRDNSPLHF
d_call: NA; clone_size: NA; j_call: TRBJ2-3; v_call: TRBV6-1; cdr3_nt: TGTGCCAGCAGTCTAGGGAGGGGGCCCGCGAGCACAGATACGCAGTATTTT; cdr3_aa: CASSLGRGPASTDTQYF
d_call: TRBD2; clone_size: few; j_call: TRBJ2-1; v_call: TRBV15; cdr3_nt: TGTGCCACCAGCAGAGAAGGGACTAGCGAGAGCTTATACAATGAGCAGTTCTTC; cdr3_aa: CATSREGTSESLYNEQFF
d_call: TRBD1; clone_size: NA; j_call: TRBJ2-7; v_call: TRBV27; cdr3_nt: TGTGCCAGCAGTCCAACAGGGGGCGCGAACCTACAGTACTTC; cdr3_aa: CASSPTGGANLQYF
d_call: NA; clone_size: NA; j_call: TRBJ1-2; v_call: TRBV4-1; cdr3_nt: TGCGCCAGCAGCCAAGATCTGACCCGCCCAGGGATCGGCTACACCTTC; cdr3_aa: CASSQDLTRPGIGYTF
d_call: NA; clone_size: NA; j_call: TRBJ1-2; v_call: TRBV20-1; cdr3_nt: TGCAGTGCTAGCCGGGCAGGCATCCATAACTATGGCTACACCTTC; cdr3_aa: CSASRAGIHNYGYTF
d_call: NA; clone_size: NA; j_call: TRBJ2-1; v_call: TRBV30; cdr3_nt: TGTGCCTGGAGTGTATCCAGCAATGAGCAGTTCTTC; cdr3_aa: CAWSVSSNEQFF
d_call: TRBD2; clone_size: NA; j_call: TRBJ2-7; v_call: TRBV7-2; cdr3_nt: TGTGCCAGCAGCCCTGGGGGATCTAGCGGGGGTTACGAGCAGTACTTC; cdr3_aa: CASSPGGSSGGYEQYF
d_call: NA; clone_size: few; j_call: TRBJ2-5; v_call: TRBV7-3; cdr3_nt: TGTGCCAGCAGCTTAAGCAGGGACGAGACCCAGTACTTC; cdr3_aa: CASSLSRDETQYF
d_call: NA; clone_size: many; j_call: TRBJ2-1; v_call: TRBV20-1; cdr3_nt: TGCAGTGCTAGGGTACTCCACTACAATGAGCAGTTCTTC; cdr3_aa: CSARVLHYNEQFF
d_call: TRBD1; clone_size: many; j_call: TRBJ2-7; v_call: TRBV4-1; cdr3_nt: TGCGCCAGCAGCCAAACGGAAGCCTCGACAGGGGGGAACTCCTACGAGCAGTACTTC; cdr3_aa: CASSQTEASTGGNSYEQYF
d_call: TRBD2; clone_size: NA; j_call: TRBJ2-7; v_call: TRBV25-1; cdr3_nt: TGTGCCAGCGGGAGGGACCAGAACGAGCAGTACTTC; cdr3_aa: CASGRDQNEQYF
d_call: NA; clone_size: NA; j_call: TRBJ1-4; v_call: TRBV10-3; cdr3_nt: TGTGCCATCGGTGAACGCCCTAATGAAAAACTGTTTTTT; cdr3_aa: CAIGERPNEKLFF
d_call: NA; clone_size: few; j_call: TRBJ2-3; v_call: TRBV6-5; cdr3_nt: TGTGCCAGCAGTTACGGAACAGGGTTGGGGAATACGCAGTATTTT; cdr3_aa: CASSYGTGLGNTQYF
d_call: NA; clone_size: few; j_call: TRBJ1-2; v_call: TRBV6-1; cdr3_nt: TGTGCCAGCAGTGAAATGTATGGGGAAAGTAACTATGGCTACACCTTC; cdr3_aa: CASSEMYGESNYGYTF
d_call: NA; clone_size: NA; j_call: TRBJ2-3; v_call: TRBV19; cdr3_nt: TGTGCCAGTAGTATAGCGCTCTTTAGCACAGATACGCAGTATTTT; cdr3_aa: CASSIALFSTDTQYF
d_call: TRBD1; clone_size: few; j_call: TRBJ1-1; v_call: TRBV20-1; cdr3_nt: TGCAGTGCTAGAATCCCCGGGACAGGGTATTTCAACACTGAAGCTTTCTTT; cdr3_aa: CSARIPGTGYFNTEAFF
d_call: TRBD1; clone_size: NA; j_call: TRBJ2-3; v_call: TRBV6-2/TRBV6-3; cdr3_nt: TGTGCCTGCTCGTACCGGGACAGAGTCACAGATACGCAGTATTTT; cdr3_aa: CACSYRDRVTDTQYF
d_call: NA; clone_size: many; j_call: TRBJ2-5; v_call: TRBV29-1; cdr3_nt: TGCAGCGTTGATTTGGAGCAAGAGGGCAAGACCCAGTACTTC; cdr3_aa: CSVDLEQEGKTQYF
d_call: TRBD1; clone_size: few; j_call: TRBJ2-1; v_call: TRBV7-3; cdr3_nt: TGTGCCAGCAGCCAGACAGGGAAAGGGTCCTACAATGAGCAGTTCTTC; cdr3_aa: CASSQTGKGSYNEQFF
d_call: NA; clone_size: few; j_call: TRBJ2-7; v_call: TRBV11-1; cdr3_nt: TGTGCCAGCAGCTTAGGGGGCACTCCGAGCTCCTACGAGCAGTACTTC; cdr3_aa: CASSLGGTPSSYEQYF
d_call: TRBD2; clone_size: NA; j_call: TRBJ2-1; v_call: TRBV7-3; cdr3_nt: TGTGCCAGCAGCTTAACGCCCGGACTAGGGAAAGTCGATGAGCAGTTCTTC; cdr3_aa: CASSLTPGLGKVDEQFF
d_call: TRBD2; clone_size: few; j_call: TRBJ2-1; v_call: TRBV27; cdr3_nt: TGTGCCAGCAGTCCACTAGCGGGACCCTTAAATGAGCAGTTCTTC; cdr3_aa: CASSPLAGPLNEQFF
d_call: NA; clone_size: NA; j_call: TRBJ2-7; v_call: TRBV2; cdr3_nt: TGTGCCAGCAGTGTCTCTGGAGGGAACGAGCAGTACTTC; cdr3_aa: CASSVSGGNEQYF
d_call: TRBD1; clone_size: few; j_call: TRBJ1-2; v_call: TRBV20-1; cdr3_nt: TGCAGTGCTAGCCTCCCGGGACAGGGGAAATATGGCTACACCTTC; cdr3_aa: CSASLPGQGKYGYTF
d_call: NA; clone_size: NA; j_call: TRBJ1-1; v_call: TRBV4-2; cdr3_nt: TGTGCCAGCAGCCAAGATCCTCCCCCGGCAGGAACTGAAGCTTTCTTT; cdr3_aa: CASSQDPPPAGTEAFF
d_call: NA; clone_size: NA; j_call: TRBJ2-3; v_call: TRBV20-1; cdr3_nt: TGCAGTGCTCGACTAGTCAAGAAACCCACAGATACGCAGTATTTT; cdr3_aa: CSARLVKKPTDTQYF
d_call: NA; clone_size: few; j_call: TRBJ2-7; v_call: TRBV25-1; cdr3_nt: TGTGCCAGCAGTACGGAGAACCCCTCCTACGAGCAGTACTTC; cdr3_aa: CASSTENPSYEQYF